These 16 T cell receptor beta chains were all obtained from the same sample, sequenced in a study of T cell repertoires in cytomegalovirus infection. One entry per CDR3 protein results from TCRdb running MiXCR on the reads. Among around 740,000 distinct CDR3 sequences listed, about 40% were seen once. Sequenced input: PBMCs. The source is a human donor in good health (CMV status not recorded). Some clones in this sample may be carry-over from other donors' samples.

In regard to this clonotype: One end of the junction is discordant with germline, which a read error may explain. The chain has TRBV7-9 and TRBJ2-1, with D maybe TRBD1 (5 bases). The CDR3 has 15 amino acids. Germline CDR1 reads SEHNR; CDR2 reads FQNEAQ (reference sequence). The DNA for the CDR3 is TGTGCCAGCAGCCCACCCTGGGGCTTTTGCAATGAGCAGTGCTTC. Translating gives CASSPPWGFCNEQCF.

In this sample, this clonotype turned up a few times. The chain recombines TRBV7-9 with TRBJ2-1; D might be TRBD2 (6 bases). CDR3 length equals 17 residues. CDR1 and CDR2 (germline): SEHNR, FQNEAQ (reference sequence). V was cut by 3 bases and J by 4 bases, with 19 bases left in between. The CDR3 sequence: CASSFTGGGVLYNEQFF. In DNA form, the CDR3 reads TGTGCCAGCAGCTTTACAGGTGGAGGGGTCCTGTACAATGAGCAGTTCTTC.

This clonotype was recorded a few times. The rearrangement links TRBV6-5 to TRBJ1-1, with 9 bases aligning to TRBD1. V lost 1 base and J lost 6; bases outside the gene matches: 6. Germline V gene lookup returns CDR1 MNHEY and CDR2 SVGAGI. The CDR3 has 15 residues. This CDR3 is CASSYLGQGRPEAFF. The CDR3 nucleotides read TGTGCCAGCAGTTACTTAGGACAGGGGAGGCCTGAAGCTTTCTTT.

This rearrangement joins TRBV14 to TRBJ2-1, with TRBD1 matching 9 bases. This CDR3 is 15 amino acids long. Germline V CDR1 and CDR2: SGHDN, FVKESK. The ends lost 4 bases at V and 5 bases at J; junction bases unmatched: 6. CDR3 sequence: CASSLLGQGDNEQFF. In DNA, the CDR3 is TGTGCCAGCAGCCTACTGGGACAGGGAGACAATGAGCAGTTCTTC.

There are many counts of this clonotype. This chain joins TRBV7-9 and TRBJ1-1, with D unclear. The CDR3 totals 13 residues. The germline V gene encodes CDR1 SEHNR and CDR2 FQNEAQ (reference sequence). Trimming removed 3 bases at V and 0 bases at J, with 5 bases between. The CDR3 loop reads CASSLVMNTEAFF. CDR3 nucleotide sequence: TGTGCCAGCAGCTTGGTGATGAACACTGAAGCTTTCTTT. Together with reference TRBV7-9 and TRBJ1-1, the CDR3 gives the full variable domain: DTGVSQNPRHKITKRGQNVTFRCDPISEHNRLYWYRQTLGQGPEFLTYFQNEAQLEKSRLLSDRFSAERPKGSFSTLEIQRTEQGDSAMYLCASSLVMNTEAFFGQGTRLTVV.

As to this clonotype: A read error is possible here, since a much larger clone lies one base away. The genes are TRBV7-6 and TRBJ2-7; D perhaps matches TRBD1 (6 bases). This CDR3 has 15 residues. From germline, CDR1 is SGHVS and CDR2 FNYEAQ. Trimming left V 2 bases short and J 3 bases short, with 14 bases between. CDR3 region: CASSLQPDRCYEQYF. The CDR3 DNA reads TGTGCCAGCAGCTTACAACCTGACAGGTGCTACGAGCAGTACTTC.

The sample holds a few counts of this clonotype. This chain uses TRBV28 with TRBJ1-5; TRBD1 might be the D (5 bases). CDR3 length: 14 amino acids. V lost 3 bases and J lost 3, with 9 bases in between. Germline loops: CDR1 MDHEN, CDR2 SYDVKM. CDR3 DNA sequence: TGTGCCAGCAGTTTTGCGGGGCCCAATCAGCCCCAGCATTTT. Its protein product is CASSFAGPNQPQHF.

This clonotype occurred once. The CDR3 sequence is CASTTLELFF. In nucleotides, the CDR3 is TGTGCCAGCACCACGCTCGAGCTGTTTTTT. The J gene is TRBJ2-2, the V gene TRBV5-6; the D is unclear. Looked up from germline, CDR1 is SGHDT and CDR2 is YYEEEE. Trimming took off 6 bases at V and 11 bases at J, with 8 bases between the two ends. The length of the CDR3 is 10 residues. The whole variable domain, remainder taken from reference TRBV5-6 and TRBJ2-2, is DAGVTQSPTHLIKTRGQQVTLRCSPKSGHDTVSWYQQALGQGPQFIFQYYEEEERQRGNFPDRFSGHQFPNYSSELNVNALLLGDSALYLCASTTLELFFGEGSRLTVL.

On this clonotype itself: Possible read error: a much larger clone is one base away. This chain joins TRBV12-3 or TRBV12-4 and TRBJ2-3; D is perhaps TRBD2 (6 bases). The CDR3 spans 17 residues. CDR3 region: CASSLAGGVTSTDTQSF. CDR3 nucleotide sequence: TGTGCCAGCAGTTTAGCGGGAGGAGTAACTAGCACAGATACGCAGTCTTTT.

This clonotype appeared a few times. The V and J genes are TRBV28 and TRBJ1-1, with a tentative D call TRBD1 (6 bases). From germline, CDR1 is MDHEN and CDR2 SYDVKM. V was clipped by 1 base and J by 1 base, with 10 bases between them. CDR3 size: 15 residues. The CDR3 here is CASSLLGRGNTEAFF. In DNA, the CDR3 is TGTGCCAGCAGTTTATTGGGCAGGGGGAACACTGAAGCTTTCTTT. Full variable domain (outside the CDR3, taken from reference TRBV28 and TRBJ1-1): DVKVTQSSRYLVKRTGEKVFLECVQDMDHENMFWYRQDPGLGLRLIYFSYDVKMKEKGDIPEGYSVSREKKERFSLILESASTNQTSMYLCASSLLGRGNTEAFFGQGTRLTVV.

The sample holds a few counts of this clonotype. CDR3 sequence reads: CASSVGLAGGLISYEQYF. The CDR3, as DNA: TGTGCCAGCAGTGTCGGACTAGCGGGGGGTCTGATATCCTACGAGCAGTACTTC. This chain uses TRBV6-1 with TRBJ2-7; 14 bases agree with TRBD2. CDR1 is MNHNS, CDR2 SASEGT, per germline. This CDR3 has 18 amino acids. With 4 bases clipped from V and 1 base from J, the junction kept 9 bases outside the gene matches.

V usage is TRBV7-2 and J usage is TRBJ1-6; D gene ambiguous. Trimming pared 1 base from V and 5 bases from J, leaving 12 bases between. Germline V CDR1 and CDR2: SGHTA, FQGNSA. The CDR3 loop spans 16 amino acids. As DNA, the CDR3 is TGTGCCAGCAGCTTAGGGGGTTTTACTAATAATTCACCCCTCCACTTT. Encoded protein: CASSLGGFTNNSPLHF.

The chain is built from TRBV10-3 and TRBJ2-3, with no clear D. Germline V gives CDR1 ENHRY, CDR2 SYGVKD. V dropped 2 bases and J dropped 2 bases, with 14 bases sitting between them. This CDR3 is 16 amino acids long. CDR3: CAISEASPIDTDTQYF. The CDR3 nucleotides are TGTGCCATCAGTGAGGCGTCCCCGATAGACACAGATACGCAGTATTTT.

This clonotype was recorded a few times. CDR3 nucleotide sequence: TGCAGTGCTAGAGATAGGGGACAGGGGGTGATAGGGCCCCAGCATTTT. Encoded protein: CSARDRGQGVIGPQHF. The chain employs TRBV20-1 and TRBJ1-5, with TRBD1 matching 11 bases. Germline V CDR1 and CDR2: DFQATT, SNEGSKA (reference sequence). Trimming cost V 0 bases and J 9 bases; bases outside gene matches: 10. The CDR3 runs to 16 residues.

This clonotype occurred many times. The chain carries TRBV19 and TRBJ2-3; TRBD2 might be the D (6 bases). The CDR3 extends over 15 amino acids. CDR1 is LNHDA and CDR2 is SQIVND in the germline V gene (reference sequence). Deletions cut 6 bases from V and 2 bases from J, with 15 bases between. The CDR3 sequence: CASSPTRGPTDTQYF. CDR3 coding DNA: TGTGCCAGTAGCCCGACGCGGGGACCCACAGATACGCAGTATTTT.

V is TRBV7-9 and J is TRBJ1-4; no clear D. CDR3 size: 15 residues. Looked up from germline, CDR1 is SEHNR and CDR2 is FQNEAQ (reference sequence). Trimming took 5 bases from V and 4 from J, leaving 14 bases between them. The DNA for the CDR3 is TGTGCCAGCAGCCCCGACCCGGCCTTTAATGAAAAACTGTTTTTT. It encodes CASSPDPAFNEKLFF.